What follows are 17 T cell receptor beta chains derived from one specimen sequenced in a study of cytomegalovirus exposure and HLA in healthy donors. PCR involved 60 Vbeta and 13 Jbeta primers. Sequencing was performed with immunoSEQ multiplex PCR; in TCRdb, only in-frame clones are kept and a portion is missing. The repertoire holds under 250,000 clones, around four fifths seen once, with about 0.45% in the top ten. The specimen sequenced was PBMCs. These receptors all stem from a boy aged 5-17 years in good health and CMV-seronegative.

This rearrangement joins TRBV25-1 to TRBJ2-5; D not certain. Germline values: CDR1 MGHDK, CDR2 SYGVNS. V was trimmed by 3 bases and J by 1 base, leaving 6 bases between them. The length of the CDR3 is 13 residues. The CDR3 region is CASSDSIQETQYF. In DNA form, the CDR3 reads TGTGCCAGCAGTGACAGTATCCAAGAGACCCAGTACTTC.

This clone was counted between two and nine times. V is TRBV5-1 and J is TRBJ2-7; 9 bases are shared with TRBD2. This CDR3 has 16 amino acids. The V gene's germline CDR1 is SGHRS and CDR2 YFSETQ. J lost 0 bases, V lost 0 bases, and 4 bases had no gene match. The CDR3 nucleotides are TGCGCCAGCAGCTTGGGACTAGCGGACGACTCCTACGAGCAGTACTTC. Protein: CASSLGLADDSYEQYF. The variable domain in full, completed from reference TRBV5-1 and TRBJ2-7, reads KAGVTQTPRYLIKTRGQQVTLSCSPISGHRSVSWYQQTPGQGLQFLFEYFSETQRNKGNFPGRFSGRQFSNSRSEMNVSTLELGDSALYLCASSLGLADDSYEQYFGPGTRLTVT.

The genes are TRBV14 and TRBJ2-5; 10 bases agree with TRBD2. The J segment lost 4 bases and the V segment lost 4 bases, leaving 6 bases of the junction unmatched. This CDR3 is built from 15 residues. Germline values: CDR1 SGHDN, CDR2 FVKESK. The CDR3 sequence: CASSPRSGGAETQYF. The CDR3 region has the DNA TGTGCCAGCAGCCCCCGAAGCGGGGGGGCAGAGACCCAGTACTTC.

The rearrangement uses TRBV6-5 and TRBJ2-7; TRBD1 matches at 7 bases. The CDR3 extends over 15 amino acids. CDR1 and CDR2 from the germline V gene are MNHEY and SVGAGI. J lost 0 bases, V lost 6 bases, and 8 bases had no gene match. CDR3 amino acids: CASRYRGVSSYEQYF. Here the CDR3 DNA reads TGTGCCAGCAGATACAGGGGCGTTTCCTCCTACGAGCAGTACTTC.

The chain carries TRBV27 and TRBJ2-2; no definite D call. The V gene lost 5 bases and the J gene lost 5 bases, with 12 bases spanning the gap. This CDR3 is built from 14 residues. Per the germline V gene, CDR1 is MNHEY and CDR2 is SMNVEV (reference sequence). The CDR3 DNA reads TGTGCCAGCAGTGCTATCGCCGCTACCGGGGAGCTGTTTTTT. Translated: CASSAIAATGELFF.

V is TRBV5-1 and J is TRBJ2-7; 12 bases are a match to TRBD1. With 4 bases clipped from V and 7 bases from J, the junction kept 12 bases outside the gene matches. This CDR3 is 16 amino acids long. Germline CDR1 and CDR2: SGHRS and YFSETQ. DNA for the CDR3: TGCGCCAGCAGCACGATTCTGGGACAGGGGGCGGGTGAGCAGTACTTC. Its protein product is CASSTILGQGAGEQYF.

V gene TRBV6-1 combines with J gene TRBJ1-1; D remains unclear. This CDR3 has 14 residues. Looked up from germline, CDR1 is MNHNS and CDR2 is SASEGT. With 4 bases removed from V and 6 bases from J, the gap between germline ends came to 15 bases. The CDR3 here is CASSGYAGPAEAFF. The DNA for the CDR3 is TGTGCCAGCAGTGGGTATGCAGGTCCAGCTGAAGCTTTCTTT.

This clone was counted a few times. The chain employs TRBV25-1 and TRBJ1-1, with D uncertain. The CDR3 totals 16 residues. Trimming shortened V by 7 bases and J by 0 bases, and 18 bases separated the two germline ends. Germline V gene sequence: CDR1 MGHDK, CDR2 SYGVNS. CDR3 sequence: CASNSGFSGMNTEAFF. The CDR3 DNA follows: TGTGCCAGCAACTCGGGGTTCAGCGGCATGAACACTGAAGCTTTCTTT.

V is TRBV4-2 and J is TRBJ1-5; possibly TRBD1 for D (5 bases). CDR1 is LGHNA and CDR2 is YNFKEQ in the germline V gene. The CDR3 sequence is 16 residues long. The germline V and J ends were trimmed by 0 bases and 5 bases, with 14 bases remaining between them. The CDR3 here is CASSQDLAGRHQPQHF. The CDR3 DNA is TGTGCCAGCAGCCAAGATCTAGCAGGGAGGCATCAGCCCCAGCATTTT.

This clone was seen only a few times. V and J are TRBV11-3 and TRBJ1-1, with no clear D. Trimming took off 4 bases at V and 3 bases at J, with 12 bases between the two ends. Germline V lookup: CDR1 SGHNT, CDR2 YENEEA. The CDR3 is made up of 14 amino acids. The CDR3 coding sequence is TGTGCCAGCAGCTGGAAAGGCGCGGACACTGAAGCTTTCTTT. Translating it yields CASSWKGADTEAFF.

This clone has only a few counts. This chain links TRBV6-5 with TRBJ2-5; 11 bases match TRBD2. V lost 6 bases to trimming and J lost 7 bases; unmatched junction nucleotides: 10. Germline lookup yields CDR1 MNHEY and CDR2 SVGAGI. The CDR3 length is 15 residues. CDR3 sequence: CASRSLAGGPWTQYF. CDR3 nucleotides: TGTGCCAGCAGGTCCTTAGCGGGAGGGCCGTGGACCCAGTACTTC.

This clone showed up just a few times. The chain is built from TRBV2 and TRBJ1-2; TRBD1 matches 8 bases. The CDR3 is made up of 18 amino acids. V shed 7 bases, J shed 7 bases, and the junction held 23 bases outside the gene matches. Germline CDR1 is SNHLY and CDR2 is FYNNEI. The CDR3 nucleotides are TGTGCCAGCACCCGGGACAGGACAGGGCGGTTGAGAGGCTCTGGCTACACCTTC. Its protein is CASTRDRTGRLRGSGYTF.

The V call is TRBV5-1, the J call TRBJ2-3; TRBD2 matches at 13 bases. The CDR3 is 18 amino acids. V was pared by 0 bases and J by 6 bases, with 10 bases of the junction left unmatched. The germline CDR1 and CDR2 sequences are SGHRS and YFSETQ. For the CDR3, the DNA is TGCGCCAGCAGCTTGGCTCCCCTCGGACTAGCGGGAGCCGATACGCAGTATTTT. It yields the protein CASSLAPLGLAGADTQYF.

The V and J genes are TRBV6-4 and TRBJ2-1; 8 bases agree with TRBD2. This CDR3 is built from 14 residues. V lost 2 bases, J lost 8 bases, and 5 bases stayed unmatched. The V gene's germline CDR1 is MRHNA and CDR2 SNTAGT. The CDR3 here is CASSDGTGGHEQFF. CDR3 in DNA: TGTGCCAGCAGTGACGGGACGGGGGGGCATGAGCAGTTCTTC.

The J gene is TRBJ1-2, the V gene TRBV6-1, with 9 positions matching TRBD1. This CDR3 contains 16 residues. Per the germline V gene, CDR1 is MNHNS and CDR2 is SASEGT. Trimming at V came to 1 base and at J to 3 bases, leaving 6 bases not matched to a gene. DNA for the CDR3: TGTGCCAGCAGTGAAGGTCCCGGGACAGGGTACTATGGCTACACCTTC. Translation gives CASSEGPGTGYYGYTF.

The gene calls are TRBV27 and TRBJ2-7, with 8 bases aligning to TRBD1. CDR1 MNHEY and CDR2 SMNVEV come from the germline V gene (reference sequence). Unmatched junction bases numbered 11, after V lost 1 base and J lost 6 bases. CDR3 length: 16 residues. The CDR3 sequence: CASSLFYGTGSVEQYF. For the CDR3, the DNA is TGTGCCAGCAGTTTATTTTATGGGACAGGTTCCGTCGAGCAGTACTTC.

V usage is TRBV29-1 and J usage is TRBJ1-5; 8 bases agree with TRBD1. CDR1 and CDR2 from the germline V gene are SQVTM and ANQGSEA. The CDR3 sequence is 12 residues long. The trim removed 5 bases at V and 7 bases at J, leaving 4 bases unmatched. The CDR3 nucleotides read TGCAGCGTTTCACAGGGGGAACAGCCCCAGCATTTT. This sequence encodes CSVSQGEQPQHF.